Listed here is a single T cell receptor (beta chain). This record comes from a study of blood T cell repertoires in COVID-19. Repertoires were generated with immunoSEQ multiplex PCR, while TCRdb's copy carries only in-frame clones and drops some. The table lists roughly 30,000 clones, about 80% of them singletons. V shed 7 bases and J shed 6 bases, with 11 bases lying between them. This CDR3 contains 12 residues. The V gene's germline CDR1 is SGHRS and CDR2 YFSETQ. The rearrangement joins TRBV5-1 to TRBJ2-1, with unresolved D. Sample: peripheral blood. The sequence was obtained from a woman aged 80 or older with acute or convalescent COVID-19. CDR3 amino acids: CASAQTFNEQFF. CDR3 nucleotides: TGCGCCAGCGCACAGACATTCAATGAGCAGTTCTTC. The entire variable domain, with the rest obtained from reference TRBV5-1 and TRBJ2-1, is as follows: KAGVTQTPRYLIKTRGQQVTLSCSPISGHRSVSWYQQTPGQGLQFLFEYFSETQRNKGNFPGRFSGRQFSNSRSEMNVSTLELGDSALYLCASAQTFNEQFFGPGTRLTVL.